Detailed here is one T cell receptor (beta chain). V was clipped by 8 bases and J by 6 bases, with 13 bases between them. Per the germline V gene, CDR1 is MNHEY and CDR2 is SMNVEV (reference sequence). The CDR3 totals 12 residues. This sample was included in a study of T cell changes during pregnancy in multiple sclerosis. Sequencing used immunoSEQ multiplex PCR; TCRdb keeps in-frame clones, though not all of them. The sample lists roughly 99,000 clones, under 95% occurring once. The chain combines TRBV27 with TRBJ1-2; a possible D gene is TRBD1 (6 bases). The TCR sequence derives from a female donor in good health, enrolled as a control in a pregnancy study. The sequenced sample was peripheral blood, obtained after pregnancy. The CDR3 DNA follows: TGTGCCAGCTTATCCAGGGGCGATGGCTACACCTTC. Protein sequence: CASLSRGDGYTF.